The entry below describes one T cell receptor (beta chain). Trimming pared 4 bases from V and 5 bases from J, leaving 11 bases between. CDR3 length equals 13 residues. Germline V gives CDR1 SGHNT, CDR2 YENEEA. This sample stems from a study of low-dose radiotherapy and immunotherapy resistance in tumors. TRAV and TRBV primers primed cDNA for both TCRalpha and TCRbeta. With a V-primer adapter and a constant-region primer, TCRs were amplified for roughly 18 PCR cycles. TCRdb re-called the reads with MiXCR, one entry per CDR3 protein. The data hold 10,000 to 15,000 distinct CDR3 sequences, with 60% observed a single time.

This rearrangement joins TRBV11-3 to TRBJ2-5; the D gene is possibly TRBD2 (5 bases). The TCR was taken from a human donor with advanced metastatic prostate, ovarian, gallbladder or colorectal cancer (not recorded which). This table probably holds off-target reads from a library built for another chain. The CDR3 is CASSSAGLETQYF. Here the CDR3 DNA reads TGTGCCAGCAGCTCGGCGGGTCTGGAGACCCAGTACTTC.